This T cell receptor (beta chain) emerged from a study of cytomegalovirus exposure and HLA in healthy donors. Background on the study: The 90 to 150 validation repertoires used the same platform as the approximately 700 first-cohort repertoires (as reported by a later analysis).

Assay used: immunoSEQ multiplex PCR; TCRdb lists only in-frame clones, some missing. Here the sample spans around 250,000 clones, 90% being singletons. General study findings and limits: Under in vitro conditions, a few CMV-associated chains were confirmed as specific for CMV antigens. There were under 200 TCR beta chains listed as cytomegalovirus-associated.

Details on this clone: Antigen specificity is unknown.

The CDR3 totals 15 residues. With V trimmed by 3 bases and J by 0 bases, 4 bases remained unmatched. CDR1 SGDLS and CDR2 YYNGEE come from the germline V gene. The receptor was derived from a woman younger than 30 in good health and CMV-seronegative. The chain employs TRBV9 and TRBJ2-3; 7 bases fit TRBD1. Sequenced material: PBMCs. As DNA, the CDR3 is TGTGCCAGCAGCGGGACAGGAGGCAGCACAGATACGCAGTATTTT. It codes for CASSGTGGSTDTQYF.